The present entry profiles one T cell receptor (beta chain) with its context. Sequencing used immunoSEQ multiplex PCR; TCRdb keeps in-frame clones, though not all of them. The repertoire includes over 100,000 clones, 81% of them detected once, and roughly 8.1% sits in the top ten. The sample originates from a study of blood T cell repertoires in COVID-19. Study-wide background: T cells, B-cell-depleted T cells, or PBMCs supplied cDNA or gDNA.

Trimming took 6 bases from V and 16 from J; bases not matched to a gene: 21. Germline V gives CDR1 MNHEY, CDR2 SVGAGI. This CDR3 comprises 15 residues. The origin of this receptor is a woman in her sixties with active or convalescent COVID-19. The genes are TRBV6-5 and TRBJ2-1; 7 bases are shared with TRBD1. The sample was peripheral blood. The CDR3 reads CASSPEGGQLQTRFF. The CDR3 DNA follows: TGTGCCAGCAGCCCCGAAGGGGGCCAACTTCAGACGCGCTTCTTC.